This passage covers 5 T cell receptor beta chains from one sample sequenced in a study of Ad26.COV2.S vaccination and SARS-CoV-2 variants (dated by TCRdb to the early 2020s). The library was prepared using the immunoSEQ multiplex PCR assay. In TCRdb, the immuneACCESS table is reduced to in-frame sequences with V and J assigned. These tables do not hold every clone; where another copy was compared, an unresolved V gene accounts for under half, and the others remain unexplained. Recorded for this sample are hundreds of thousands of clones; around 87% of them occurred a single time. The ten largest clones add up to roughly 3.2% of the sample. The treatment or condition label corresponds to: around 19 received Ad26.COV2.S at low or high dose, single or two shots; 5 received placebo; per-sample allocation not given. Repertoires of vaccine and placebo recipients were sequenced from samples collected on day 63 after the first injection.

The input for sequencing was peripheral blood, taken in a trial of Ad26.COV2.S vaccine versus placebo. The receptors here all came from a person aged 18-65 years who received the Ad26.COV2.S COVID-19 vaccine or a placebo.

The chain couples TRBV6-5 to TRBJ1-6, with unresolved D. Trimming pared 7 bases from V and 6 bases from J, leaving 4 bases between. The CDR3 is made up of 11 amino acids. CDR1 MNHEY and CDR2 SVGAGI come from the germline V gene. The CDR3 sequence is CASTLNSPLHF. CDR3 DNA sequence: TGTGCCAGCACCCTTAATTCACCCCTCCACTTT.

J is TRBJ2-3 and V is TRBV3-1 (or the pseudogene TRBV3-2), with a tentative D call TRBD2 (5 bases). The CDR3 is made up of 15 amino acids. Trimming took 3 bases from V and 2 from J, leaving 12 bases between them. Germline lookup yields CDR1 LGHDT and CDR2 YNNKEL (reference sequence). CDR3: CASSQGSSHTDTQYF. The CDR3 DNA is TGTGCCAGCAGCCAGGGGAGCTCCCACACAGATACGCAGTATTTT.

This CDR3 is CASSPDRGLGNNSPLHF. CDR3 nucleotide sequence: TGTGCCAGCTCACCCGACAGAGGCCTTGGGAATAATTCACCCCTCCACTTT. This chain joins TRBV18 and TRBJ1-6; perhaps TRBD1 as D (5 bases). The CDR3 has 17 amino acids. Trimming shortened V by 3 bases and J by 5 bases, and 17 bases separated the two germline ends. CDR1 is KGHSH, CDR2 LQKENI, per germline.

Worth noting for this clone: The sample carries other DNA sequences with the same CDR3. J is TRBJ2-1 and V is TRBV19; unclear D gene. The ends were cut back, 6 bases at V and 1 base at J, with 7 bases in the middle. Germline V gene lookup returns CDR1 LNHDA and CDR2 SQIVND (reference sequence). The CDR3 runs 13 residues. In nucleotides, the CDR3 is TGTGCCAGTAGCCTCTCGTCCTACAATGAGCAGTTCTTC. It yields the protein CASSLSSYNEQFF.

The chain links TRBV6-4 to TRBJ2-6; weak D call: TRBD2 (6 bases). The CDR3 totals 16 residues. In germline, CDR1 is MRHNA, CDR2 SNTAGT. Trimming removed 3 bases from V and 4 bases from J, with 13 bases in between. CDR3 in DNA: TGTGCCAGCAGTGAGATCGGGGACTCGGGGGCCAACGTCCTGACTTTC. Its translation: CASSEIGDSGANVLTF.